Listed below are T cell receptor beta chains from one sample, sequenced in a study of radiotherapy plus CTLA-4 blockade in lung cancer. The protocol was immunoSEQ multiplex PCR, while the TCRdb copy is restricted to in-frame clones and leaves out a portion. The repertoire holds about 39,000 clones, with approximately 75% as singletons. Source: peripheral blood, taken from a patient treated with radiotherapy plus ipilimumab. These receptors were obtained from a human donor with non-small cell lung cancer that progressed on radiotherapy plus ipilimumab. Each CDR3 is given with its conserved first and last residue. The order of the fields is V gene, D gene, clone size, J gene, CDR3 protein, CDR3 DNA. The D gene is left open where the match is weak. Size is stated for part of the rows, as once, few or many counts, or as a class when the clone is expanded.

v_call: TRBV5-1; d_call: TRBD2; clone_size: -; j_call: TRBJ2-1; cdr3_aa: CASSPGTSGYNEQFF; cdr3_nt: TGCGCCAGCAGCCCGGGGACTAGCGGGTACAATGAGCAGTTCTTC
v_call: TRBV6-1; d_call: TRBD2; clone_size: -; j_call: TRBJ2-5; cdr3_aa: CASSGAGGGYQETQYF; cdr3_nt: TGTGCCAGCAGTGGAGCTGGCGGGGGGTACCAAGAGACCCAGTACTTC
v_call: TRBV19; d_call: TRBD1; clone_size: -; j_call: TRBJ2-5; cdr3_aa: CASSTKLGTGGETQYF; cdr3_nt: TGTGCCAGTAGTACTAAGCTTGGGACAGGGGGAGAGACCCAGTACTTC
v_call: TRBV18; d_call: TRBD1; clone_size: -; j_call: TRBJ2-5; cdr3_aa: CASSQTPRLRQGGETQYF; cdr3_nt: TGTGCCAGCTCACAAACCCCTCGACTTCGACAGGGTGGAGAGACCCAGTACTTC
v_call: TRBV6-1; d_call: TRBD2; clone_size: -; j_call: TRBJ2-1; cdr3_aa: CASSEGRTSNNEQFF; cdr3_nt: TGTGCCAGCAGTGAAGGGAGGACTAGCAACAATGAGCAGTTCTTC
v_call: TRBV7-8; d_call: TRBD1; clone_size: -; j_call: TRBJ2-1; cdr3_aa: CASSLGRTGGNNEQFF; cdr3_nt: TGTGCCAGCAGCTTAGGTCGGACAGGGGGTAACAATGAGCAGTTCTTC
v_call: TRBV5-4; d_call: TRBD2; clone_size: once; j_call: TRBJ2-3; cdr3_aa: CASSGTSGGPTDTQYF; cdr3_nt: TGTGCCAGCAGCGGGACTAGCGGGGGCCCTACAGATACGCAGTATTTT
v_call: TRBV5-4; d_call: TRBD2; clone_size: -; j_call: TRBJ2-1; cdr3_aa: CASSPGLAGRDEQFF; cdr3_nt: TGTGCCAGCAGCCCGGGACTAGCGGGTAGGGATGAGCAGTTCTTC
v_call: TRBV5-5; d_call: -; clone_size: -; j_call: TRBJ2-1; cdr3_aa: CASSRDFLMNNEQFF; cdr3_nt: TGTGCCAGCAGCCGGGACTTCTTGATGAACAATGAGCAGTTCTTC
v_call: TRBV7-9; d_call: -; clone_size: once; j_call: TRBJ2-5; cdr3_aa: CASSLVVEWWETRYF; cdr3_nt: TGTGCCAGCAGCTTAGTGGTCGAGTGGTGGGAGACCCGGTACTTC
v_call: TRBV5-6; d_call: -; clone_size: -; j_call: TRBJ1-5; cdr3_aa: CASSSAHGGGQPQHF; cdr3_nt: TGTGCCAGCAGCTCGGCGCACGGGGGAGGTCAGCCCCAGCATTTT
v_call: TRBV7-9; d_call: TRBD1; clone_size: once; j_call: TRBJ2-6; cdr3_aa: CASSLEVGQAGSGANVLTF; cdr3_nt: TGTGCCAGCAGCTTAGAGGTGGGACAGGCGGGCTCTGGGGCCAACGTCCTGACTTTC
v_call: TRBV4-1; d_call: -; clone_size: -; j_call: TRBJ1-1; cdr3_aa: CASSRTQGVHTEAFF; cdr3_nt: TGCGCCAGCAGCCGCACACAGGGCGTTCACACTGAAGCTTTCTTT
v_call: TRBV9; d_call: -; clone_size: -; j_call: TRBJ1-1; cdr3_aa: CASSVGQERTEAFF; cdr3_nt: TGTGCCAGCAGCGTAGGCCAGGAACGCACTGAAGCTTTCTTT
v_call: TRBV19; d_call: -; clone_size: medium-sized; j_call: TRBJ2-1; cdr3_aa: CASSNGLIYNEQFF; cdr3_nt: TGTGCCAGTAGTAACGGACTCATTTACAATGAGCAGTTCTTC
v_call: TRBV29-1; d_call: TRBD2; clone_size: -; j_call: TRBJ2-3; cdr3_aa: CSVVGLAGARTDTQYF; cdr3_nt: TGCAGCGTTGTGGGGTTAGCGGGGGCCCGCACAGATACGCAGTATTTT
v_call: TRBV7-9; d_call: TRBD2; clone_size: -; j_call: TRBJ2-3; cdr3_aa: CASSFGLAGVNTDTQYF; cdr3_nt: TGTGCCAGCAGCTTCGGACTAGCGGGGGTTAACACAGATACGCAGTATTTT